A selection of T cell receptor beta chains follows, all from one sample in a study of molecular identifiers for immune sequencing clone quantification. TCRdb re-called the PCR reads through MiXCR, storing one row per CDR3 protein. The sample records around 460,000 distinct CDR3 sequences, around a fifth being singletons. The sample taken for sequencing was naive CD8+ T cells from blood, with Jurkat cell RNA spiked in. The receptor source for this set is a human donor in good health. Some libraries in this study had Jurkat cell RNA spiked in. CDR3s include the opening cysteine and the closing phenylalanine or tryptophan. A D gene is named only where the DNA matches it firmly. Only part of the rows carry a size: once, few, many, or a class if the clone is expanded.

CDR3 length: 15; J gene: TRBJ2-1; V gene: TRBV24-1; clone size: -; D gene: -; CDR3 DNA: TGTGCCACCAGTGATTCTGCAGGGGATTCCAATGAGCAGTTCTTC; CDR3 protein: CATSDSAGDSNEQFF
CDR3 length: 14; J gene: TRBJ2-7; V gene: TRBV2; clone size: few; D gene: -; CDR3 DNA: TGTGCCAGCAGTGAAGCGGGGTACCCCTACGAGCAGTACTTC; CDR3 protein: CASSEAGYPYEQYF
CDR3 length: 10; J gene: TRBJ2-7; V gene: TRBV6-1; clone size: many; D gene: -; CDR3 DNA: TGTGCCAGCAATCGATACGAGCAGTACTTC; CDR3 protein: CASNRYEQYF
CDR3 length: 15; J gene: TRBJ1-4; V gene: TRBV7-9; clone size: many; D gene: TRBD1; CDR3 DNA: TGTGCCAGCAGCTTATCGGGACAGGGGTACGAAAAACTGTTTTTT; CDR3 protein: CASSLSGQGYEKLFF
CDR3 length: 14; J gene: TRBJ1-5; V gene: TRBV12-3/TRBV12-4; clone size: -; D gene: TRBD1; CDR3 DNA: TGTGCCAGCAGGGGGACAGGGGCTTATCAGCCCCAGCATTTT; CDR3 protein: CASRGTGAYQPQHF
CDR3 length: 15; J gene: TRBJ1-1; V gene: TRBV6-5; clone size: few; D gene: TRBD1; CDR3 DNA: TGTGCCAGCAGTTACTCCATGACAGGGGGCACTGAAGCTTTCTTT; CDR3 protein: CASSYSMTGGTEAFF
CDR3 length: 12; J gene: TRBJ2-4; V gene: TRBV3-1; clone size: many; D gene: -; CDR3 DNA: TGTGCCAGCAGCCCCCCGGGGCCCATTCAGTACTTC; CDR3 protein: CASSPPGPIQYF
CDR3 length: 15; J gene: TRBJ1-5; V gene: TRBV4-3; clone size: many; D gene: TRBD1; CDR3 DNA: TGCGCCAGCAGCCAAGAGACAGGGGTTTATCAGCCCCAGCATTTT; CDR3 protein: CASSQETGVYQPQHF
CDR3 length: 19; J gene: TRBJ2-3; V gene: TRBV4-2; clone size: many; D gene: -; CDR3 DNA: TGTGCCAGCAGCCAAGATTCCGTACAAACCCTTTACGCCGCAGATACGCAGTATTTT; CDR3 protein: CASSQDSVQTLYAADTQYF
CDR3 length: 13; J gene: TRBJ2-1; V gene: TRBV7-9; clone size: -; D gene: -; CDR3 DNA: TGTGCCGCCTCTCGCAGGGATAGCAATGAGCAGTTCTTC; CDR3 protein: CAASRRDSNEQFF
CDR3 length: 15; J gene: TRBJ2-3; V gene: TRBV7-3; clone size: -; D gene: TRBD2; CDR3 DNA: TGTGCCAGCAGCTCAACGCGGGAGACCGGAGATACGCAGTATTTT; CDR3 protein: CASSSTRETGDTQYF
CDR3 length: 16; J gene: TRBJ2-6; V gene: TRBV9; clone size: few; D gene: -; CDR3 DNA: TGTGCCAGCAGCGGACACAGGGACTCTGGGGCCAACGTCCTGACTTTC; CDR3 protein: CASSGHRDSGANVLTF
CDR3 length: 12; J gene: TRBJ2-7; V gene: TRBV5-3; clone size: once; D gene: TRBD2; CDR3 DNA: TGTGCCAGCAGCGGGGGGCCCCGGCGGCAGTACTTC; CDR3 protein: CASSGGPRRQYF
CDR3 length: 15; J gene: TRBJ2-7; V gene: TRBV5-5; clone size: few; D gene: TRBD2; CDR3 DNA: TGTGCCAGCAAGCACCCGGGACTAGCGGACTACGAGCAGTACTTC; CDR3 protein: CASKHPGLADYEQYF
CDR3 length: 13; J gene: TRBJ1-2; V gene: TRBV4-1; clone size: few; D gene: TRBD1; CDR3 DNA: TGCGCCAGCAGCCACGGACAGGGGACTGGCTACACCTTC; CDR3 protein: CASSHGQGTGYTF
CDR3 length: 14; J gene: TRBJ2-2; V gene: TRBV6-5; clone size: -; D gene: -; CDR3 DNA: TGTGCCAGCAGTTACATTTTGGGCACCGGGGAGCTGTTTTTT; CDR3 protein: CASSYILGTGELFF
CDR3 length: 13; J gene: TRBJ1-5; V gene: TRBV27; clone size: -; D gene: TRBD1; CDR3 DNA: TGTGCCAGCAGTGCGGGACAGGGGGGATCCCAGCATTTT; CDR3 protein: CASSAGQGGSQHF
CDR3 length: 15; J gene: TRBJ2-2; V gene: TRBV4-1; clone size: -; D gene: TRBD2; CDR3 DNA: TGCGCCAGCAGCCCTAGCGGGATATCCACCGGGGAGCTGTTTTTT; CDR3 protein: CASSPSGISTGELFF
CDR3 length: 14; J gene: TRBJ1-1; V gene: TRBV6-5; clone size: -; D gene: -; CDR3 DNA: TGTGCCAGCAGTTACGCAGGAGAGAACACTGAAGCTTTCTTT; CDR3 protein: CASSYAGENTEAFF
CDR3 length: 13; J gene: TRBJ2-3; V gene: TRBV28; clone size: many; D gene: -; CDR3 DNA: TGTGCCAGCACCTTCGGAATCACAGATACGCAGTATTTT; CDR3 protein: CASTFGITDTQYF
CDR3 length: 15; J gene: TRBJ2-7; V gene: TRBV10-3; clone size: many; D gene: -; CDR3 DNA: TGTGCCATCAGGCCCGGTAGTGGACTCCCCTTGGAGCAGTACTTC; CDR3 protein: CAIRPGSGLPLEQYF
CDR3 length: 13; J gene: TRBJ2-7; V gene: TRBV11-2; clone size: many; D gene: -; CDR3 DNA: TGTGCCAGCAGCTTCTACGCGGGGTACGAGCAGTACTTC; CDR3 protein: CASSFYAGYEQYF
CDR3 length: 17; J gene: TRBJ2-3; V gene: TRBV7-9; clone size: -; D gene: -; CDR3 DNA: TGTGCCAGCGGCTTAGCGCCGGCCAGATCAGGCACAGATACGCAGTATTTT; CDR3 protein: CASGLAPARSGTDTQYF
CDR3 length: 16; J gene: TRBJ2-1; V gene: TRBV4-3; clone size: few; D gene: -; CDR3 DNA: TGCGCCAGCAGTTCCAGTCTGGCGAGAAACTACAATGAGCAGTTCTTC; CDR3 protein: CASSSSLARNYNEQFF
CDR3 length: 17; J gene: TRBJ1-5; V gene: TRBV19; clone size: many; D gene: -; CDR3 DNA: TGTGCCAGTAGTATAGCCGGCGGTTACATGAGCAATCAGCCCCAGCATTTT; CDR3 protein: CASSIAGGYMSNQPQHF
CDR3 length: 15; J gene: TRBJ1-5; V gene: TRBV6-5; clone size: few; D gene: -; CDR3 DNA: TGTGCCAGCAGTTACTCCGGGGGCATTAATCAGCCCCAGCATTTT; CDR3 protein: CASSYSGGINQPQHF
CDR3 length: 15; J gene: TRBJ1-3; V gene: TRBV19; clone size: -; D gene: -; CDR3 DNA: TGTGCCAATAGTATAGTATACGGATCTGGAAACACCATATATTTT; CDR3 protein: CANSIVYGSGNTIYF
CDR3 length: 13; J gene: TRBJ2-7; V gene: TRBV20-1; clone size: many; D gene: TRBD2; CDR3 DNA: TGCAGTGCTATCAGCGGGAGACCCCTCGAGCAGTACTTC; CDR3 protein: CSAISGRPLEQYF